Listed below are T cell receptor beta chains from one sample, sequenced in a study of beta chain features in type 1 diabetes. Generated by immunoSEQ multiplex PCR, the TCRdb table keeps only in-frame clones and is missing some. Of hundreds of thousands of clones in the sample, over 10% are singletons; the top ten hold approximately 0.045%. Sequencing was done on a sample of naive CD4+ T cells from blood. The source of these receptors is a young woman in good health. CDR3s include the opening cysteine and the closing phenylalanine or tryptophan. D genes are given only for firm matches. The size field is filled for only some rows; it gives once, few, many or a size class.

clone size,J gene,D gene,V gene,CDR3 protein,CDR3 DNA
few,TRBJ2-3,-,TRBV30,CAWSTGTDTQYF,TGTGCCTGGAGTACGGGCACAGATACGCAGTATTTT
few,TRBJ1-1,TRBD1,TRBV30,CAWSRIRGGNTEAFF,TGTGCCTGGAGTCGGATCAGAGGGGGCAACACTGAAGCTTTCTTT
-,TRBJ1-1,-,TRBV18,CASSPLEGLLNTEAFF,TGTGCCAGCTCACCACTCGAGGGGCTGTTGAACACTGAAGCTTTCTTT
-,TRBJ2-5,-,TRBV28,CASLNRGVWETQYF,TGTGCCAGCCTCAACCGAGGTGTCTGGGAGACCCAGTACTTC
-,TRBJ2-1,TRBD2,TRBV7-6,CASSYLAGANYNEQFF,TGTGCCAGCAGTTACCTAGCGGGGGCCAACTACAATGAGCAGTTCTTC
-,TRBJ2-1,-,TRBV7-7,CASSGVNNEQFF,TGTGCTAGCAGCGGAGTCAACAATGAGCAGTTCTTC
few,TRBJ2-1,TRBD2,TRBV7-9,CASSLAFSGANEQFF,TGTGCCAGCAGCTTAGCGTTTAGCGGGGCCAATGAGCAGTTCTTC
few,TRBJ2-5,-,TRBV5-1,CASSLKYRNVRETQYF,TGCGCCAGCAGCTTGAAGTATAGGAACGTCCGGGAGACCCAGTACTTC
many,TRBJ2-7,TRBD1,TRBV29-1,CSALGMRGTGSVEQYF,TGCAGCGCCTTGGGGATGCGTGGGACAGGGTCTGTCGAGCAGTACTTC
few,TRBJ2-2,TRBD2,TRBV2,CASRVAGANTGELFF,TGTGCCAGCAGAGTAGCGGGAGCCAACACCGGGGAGCTGTTTTTT
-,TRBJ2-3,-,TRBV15,CATSELAPHGTQYF,TGTGCCACCAGCGAATTAGCGCCTCACGGTACGCAGTATTTT
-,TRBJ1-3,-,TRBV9,CASSVGAGNSGNTIYF,TGTGCCAGCAGCGTAGGGGCAGGAAACTCTGGAAACACCATATATTTT
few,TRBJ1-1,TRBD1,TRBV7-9,CASNHLAGTGIIFEAFF,TGTGCCAGCAATCACTTGGCCGGGACAGGGATAATCTTTGAAGCTTTCTTT
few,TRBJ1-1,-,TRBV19,CASKRYLNTEAFF,TGTGCCAGTAAGCGGTATCTGAACACTGAAGCTTTCTTT
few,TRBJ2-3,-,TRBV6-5,CASSYDNTDTQYF,TGTGCCAGCAGTTACGACAACACAGATACGCAGTATTTT
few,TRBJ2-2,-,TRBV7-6,CASSLPGWTIQSTGELFF,TGTGCCAGCAGCTTACCAGGGTGGACGATTCAATCCACCGGGGAGCTGTTTTTT
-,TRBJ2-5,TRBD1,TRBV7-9,CASSAGTDVGTQYF,TGTGCCAGCAGCGCCGGGACAGACGTAGGGACCCAGTACTTC
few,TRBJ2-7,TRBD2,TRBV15,CATSSSASGPPYEQYF,TGTGCCACCAGCAGTTCTGCTAGCGGGCCCCCCTACGAGCAGTACTTC
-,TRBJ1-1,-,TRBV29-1,CSVVVNTEAFF,TGCAGCGTTGTGGTGAACACTGAAGCTTTCTTT
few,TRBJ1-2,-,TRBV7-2,CASSPSVGGRGYTF,TGTGCCAGCAGCCCTAGTGTCGGGGGCAGGGGCTACACCTTC
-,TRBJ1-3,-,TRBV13,CASSFDRSSGNTIYF,TGTGCCAGCAGCTTCGATCGGAGCTCTGGAAACACCATATATTTT
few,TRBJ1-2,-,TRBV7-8,CASSPLPTYGYTF,TGTGCCAGCAGCCCCCTCCCTACCTATGGCTACACCTTC
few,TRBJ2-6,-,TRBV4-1,CASSQQGIRSGANVLTF,TGCGCCAGCAGCCAACAGGGGATTCGCTCTGGGGCCAACGTCCTGACTTTC
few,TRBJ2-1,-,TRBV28,CASSLHTASSYNEQFF,TGTGCCAGCAGTTTACACACGGCCAGCTCCTACAATGAGCAGTTCTTC
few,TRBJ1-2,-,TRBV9,CASTPLGEGGYGYTF,TGTGCCAGCACCCCATTGGGGGAAGGAGGCTATGGCTACACCTTC
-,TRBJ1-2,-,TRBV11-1,CASSSGTHGYTF,TGTGCCAGCAGCTCAGGGACGCATGGCTACACCTTC
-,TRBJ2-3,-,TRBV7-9,CASSSRGGPSNTQYF,TGTGCCAGCAGCTCCCGCGGGGGCCCATCAAATACGCAGTATTTT
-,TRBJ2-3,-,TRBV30,CAWSPGLSTDTQYF,TGTGCCTGGAGCCCCGGACTGAGCACAGATACGCAGTATTTT
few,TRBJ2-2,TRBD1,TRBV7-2,CASSLGTGVSTGELFF,TGTGCCAGCAGCTTAGGGACAGGAGTTAGCACCGGGGAGCTGTTTTTT
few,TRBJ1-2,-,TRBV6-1,CASDRYNGYTF,TGTGCCAGTGACCGTTATAATGGCTACACCTTC
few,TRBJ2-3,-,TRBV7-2,CASSSTGDTQYF,TGTGCCAGCAGCTCGACGGGGGATACGCAGTATTTT
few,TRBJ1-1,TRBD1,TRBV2,CASSGTGVYTEAFF,TGTGCCAGCAGTGGGACAGGGGTTTACACTGAAGCTTTCTTT
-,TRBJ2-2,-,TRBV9,CASSWGYTGELFF,TGTGCCAGCAGTTGGGGATACACCGGGGAGCTGTTTTTT
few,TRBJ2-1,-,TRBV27,CASSPSGSYNEQFF,TGTGCCAGCAGTCCGTCTGGCTCCTACAATGAGCAGTTCTTC
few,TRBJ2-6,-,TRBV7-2,CASSLEGAGANVLTF,TGTGCCAGCAGCTTAGAAGGGGCTGGGGCCAACGTCCTGACTTTC
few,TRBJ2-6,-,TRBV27,CASRRAGEEGANVLTF,TGTGCCAGCAGAAGGGCAGGGGAGGAAGGGGCCAACGTCCTGACTTTC
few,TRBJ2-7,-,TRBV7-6,CASSREGRYEQYF,TGTGCCAGCAGCCGCGAGGGTAGATACGAGCAGTACTTC
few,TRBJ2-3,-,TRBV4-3,CASSQASVDTQYF,TGCGCCAGCAGCCAAGCTAGCGTAGATACGCAGTATTTT
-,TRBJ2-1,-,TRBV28,CASSLGADNEQFF,TGTGCCAGCAGTTTGGGAGCGGACAATGAGCAGTTCTTC
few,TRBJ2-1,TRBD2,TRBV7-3,CASSDLAGGIDEQFF,TGTGCCAGCAGTGACCTAGCGGGAGGAATCGATGAGCAGTTCTTC
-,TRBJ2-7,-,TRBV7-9,CASSQVGVYEQYF,TGTGCCAGCAGCCAGGTGGGAGTTTACGAGCAGTACTTC
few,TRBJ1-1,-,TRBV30,CAWSVSQGTEAFF,TGTGCCTGGAGTGTATCGCAGGGCACTGAAGCTTTCTTT
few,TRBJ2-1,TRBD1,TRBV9,CASTEGGQWDNEQFF,TGTGCCAGCACCGAAGGGGGACAGTGGGACAATGAGCAGTTCTTC
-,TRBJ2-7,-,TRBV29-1,CSVAGKLYEQYF,TGCAGCGTGGCAGGGAAACTCTACGAGCAGTACTTC
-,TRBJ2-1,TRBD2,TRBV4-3,CASSQDVTSAYNEQFF,TGCGCCAGCAGCCAAGATGTCACTAGCGCATACAATGAGCAGTTCTTC
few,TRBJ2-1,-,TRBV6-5,CASSLSPGYNEQFF,TGTGCCAGCAGTCTGAGCCCCGGATACAATGAGCAGTTCTTC
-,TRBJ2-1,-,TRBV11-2,CASSAFTSYNEQFF,TGTGCCAGCAGCGCTTTCACCTCCTACAATGAGCAGTTCTTC
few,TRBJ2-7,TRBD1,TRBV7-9,CASSQPDRGGYEQYF,TGTGCCAGCAGCCAGCCCGACAGGGGGGGCTACGAGCAGTACTTC
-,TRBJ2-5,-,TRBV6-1,CASKLTQETQYF,TGTGCCAGCAAGCTAACACAAGAGACCCAGTACTTC
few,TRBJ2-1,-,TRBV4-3,CASSQEISQGLFYNEQFF,TGCGCCAGCAGCCAAGAAATTAGTCAGGGGCTTTTTTACAATGAGCAGTTCTTC
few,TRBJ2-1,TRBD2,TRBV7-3,CASSQGLAYNEQFF,TGTGCCAGCAGCCAGGGACTAGCTTACAATGAGCAGTTCTTC
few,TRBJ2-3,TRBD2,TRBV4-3,CASSQGLAGYTDTQYF,TGCGCCAGCAGCCAGGGACTAGCGGGTTACACAGATACGCAGTATTTT
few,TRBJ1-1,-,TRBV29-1,CSAIPGPGMNTEAFF,TGCAGCGCCATCCCAGGGCCGGGCATGAACACTGAAGCTTTCTTT
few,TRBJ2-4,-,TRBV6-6,CASSYVVVGTKNIQYF,TGTGCCAGCAGTTACGTCGTGGTCGGGACCAAAAACATTCAGTACTTC
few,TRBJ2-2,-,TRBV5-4,CASSLGLAIINTGELFF,TGTGCCAGCAGCTTGGGGTTGGCCATAATTAACACCGGGGAGCTGTTTTTT
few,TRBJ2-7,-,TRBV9,CASSAERGQRGGGEQYF,TGTGCCAGCAGCGCCGAACGCGGGCAGCGGGGAGGGGGCGAGCAGTACTTC
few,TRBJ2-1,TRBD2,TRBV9,CASSAGTTYNEQFF,TGTGCCAGCAGCGCCGGGACTACCTACAATGAGCAGTTCTTC
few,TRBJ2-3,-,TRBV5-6,CASSLGDTQYF,TGTGCCAGCAGCTTGGGGGATACGCAGTATTTT
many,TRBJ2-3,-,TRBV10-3,CAISESLGTDTQYF,TGTGCCATCAGTGAGTCTTTGGGCACAGATACGCAGTATTTT
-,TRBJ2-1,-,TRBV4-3,CASSQEGGLLYNEQFF,TGCGCCAGCAGCCAAGAAGGCGGGCTCCTCTACAATGAGCAGTTCTTC